Listed below are T cell receptor beta chains from one sample, sequenced in a study of blood T cell repertoires in COVID-19. Method: immunoSEQ multiplex PCR; TCRdb's copy keeps in-frame clones and lacks some. In the table there are approximately 220,000 clones, about 80% of which are singletons. Sequences were obtained from peripheral blood. These receptors were obtained from an older woman with acute or convalescent COVID-19. The conserved cysteine and the conserved F or W are not part of the CDR3 here.

len: 10
v_gene: TRBV19
j_gene: TRBJ1-6
CDR3aa: ASRHTNSPLH

len: 11
v_gene: TRBV2
j_gene: TRBJ2-3
CDR3aa: ASSQTSTDTQY

len: 16
v_gene: TRBV19
j_gene: TRBJ2-2
CDR3aa: ASSSPRTGTSYSGELF

len: 15
v_gene: TRBV7-8
j_gene: TRBJ2-2
CDR3aa: ASSLSSGLSNTGELF

len: 15
v_gene: TRBV5-1
j_gene: TRBJ2-5
CDR3aa: ASSLRASGGSQETQY

len: 12
v_gene: TRBV29-1
j_gene: TRBJ2-3
CDR3aa: SVAEGSLTDTQY

len: 13
v_gene: TRBV3-1/TRBV3-2
j_gene: TRBJ1-1
CDR3aa: ASSQGQVLNTEAF

len: 12
v_gene: TRBV15
j_gene: TRBJ1-1
CDR3aa: ATSSEGNRAEAF

len: 12
v_gene: TRBV27
j_gene: TRBJ1-4
CDR3aa: ASSIRTGYKKLF

len: 12
v_gene: TRBV5-1
j_gene: TRBJ1-4
CDR3aa: ASSVRTGNEKLF

len: 16
v_gene: TRBV14
j_gene: TRBJ2-3
CDR3aa: ASSYVTSGGASGDTQY

len: 14
v_gene: TRBV9
j_gene: TRBJ1-4
CDR3aa: ASSENPGQRNEKLF

len: 10
v_gene: TRBV5-6
j_gene: TRBJ2-3
CDR3aa: ASSPQLDTQY

len: 10
v_gene: TRBV5-1
j_gene: TRBJ2-7
CDR3aa: ASSPTPYEQY

len: 13
v_gene: TRBV6-5
j_gene: TRBJ1-1
CDR3aa: ASSRKTGGNTEAF

len: 13
v_gene: TRBV6-5
j_gene: TRBJ1-5
CDR3aa: ASRSDRDNNQPQH

len: 14
v_gene: TRBV15
j_gene: TRBJ2-3
CDR3aa: ATSKAPAGGTDTQY

len: 13
v_gene: TRBV7-2
j_gene: TRBJ2-7
CDR3aa: ASSLVAGDSYEQY

len: 13
v_gene: TRBV6-5
j_gene: TRBJ2-5
CDR3aa: ASSYRHRSQETQY

len: 12
v_gene: TRBV9
j_gene: TRBJ2-7
CDR3aa: ASSLQDRSYEQY

len: 14
v_gene: TRBV10-1
j_gene: TRBJ1-5
CDR3aa: ASSEKGGEMNQPQH

len: 13
v_gene: TRBV6-5
j_gene: TRBJ2-3
CDR3aa: ASRNRVGVTDTQY

len: 13
v_gene: TRBV7-9
j_gene: TRBJ1-2
CDR3aa: ASSFTGTTNYGYT

len: 13
v_gene: TRBV5-1
j_gene: TRBJ2-7
CDR3aa: ASRYRTGVSYEQY

len: 10
v_gene: TRBV29-1
j_gene: TRBJ2-1
CDR3aa: SVAPRWNEQF

len: 15
v_gene: TRBV6-4
j_gene: TRBJ1-2
CDR3aa: ASSDPLGTGGDYGYT

len: 10
v_gene: TRBV6-5
j_gene: TRBJ1-1
CDR3aa: ASTQGNTEAF

len: 17
v_gene: TRBV28
j_gene: TRBJ2-3
CDR3aa: ASSLIGTGVGPSTDTQY

len: 12
v_gene: TRBV4-1
j_gene: TRBJ1-5
CDR3aa: ASSQAQGNQPQH

len: 14
v_gene: TRBV7-2
j_gene: TRBJ2-7
CDR3aa: ASSLGLAGGIYEQY

len: 13
v_gene: TRBV29-1
j_gene: TRBJ2-3
CDR3aa: SAITSGARTDTQY

len: 12
v_gene: TRBV3-1/TRBV3-2
j_gene: TRBJ1-2
CDR3aa: ASSPGGLNYGYT

len: 13
v_gene: TRBV4-2
j_gene: TRBJ1-2
CDR3aa: ASSQETKGAKGYT

len: 12
v_gene: TRBV2
j_gene: TRBJ2-3
CDR3aa: ASSDLAVGDTQY

len: 10
v_gene: TRBV5-4
j_gene: TRBJ1-1
CDR3aa: ASSLDSSEAF

len: 11
v_gene: TRBV29-1
j_gene: TRBJ1-2
CDR3aa: SRQRGFNYGYT

len: 17
v_gene: TRBV21-1
j_gene: TRBJ2-1
CDR3aa: ASSKRFERGATSYNEQF

len: 12
v_gene: TRBV18
j_gene: TRBJ1-2
CDR3aa: ASSPQGADYGYT

len: 11
v_gene: TRBV28
j_gene: TRBJ1-2
CDR3aa: ASSLRSGSGYT

len: 12
v_gene: TRBV2
j_gene: TRBJ1-6
CDR3aa: ASSEWDRASPLH

len: 14
v_gene: TRBV14
j_gene: TRBJ2-1
CDR3aa: ASSHHGGPGLGEQF

len: 12
v_gene: TRBV7-9
j_gene: TRBJ2-7
CDR3aa: ASSFHPQGYEQY